This T cell receptor (beta chain) appears in the sequencing data of a study of blood T cell repertoires in COVID-19. As for the study in general: Specimens from acute and convalescent COVID-19 originated in the United States, Italy and Spain. T cells, B-cell-depleted T cells, or PBMCs supplied cDNA or gDNA.

V was clipped by 5 bases and J by 2 bases, with 13 bases between them. Germline V gene lookup returns CDR1 LNHDA and CDR2 SQIVND (reference sequence). The CDR3 runs 15 residues. Original data processing: Amplified reference gene primers provided the basis for estimating nucleated cell counts. Sequencing used immunoSEQ multiplex PCR; TCRdb keeps in-frame clones, though not all of them. V, J and clone size derive from that table, while D and trimming were established from the DNA sequence. The table includes under 250,000 clones, around 88% detected once. The receptor was derived from a man at least 80 years old with acute or convalescent COVID-19. The chain links TRBV19 to TRBJ1-5; no firm D call. The source material was peripheral blood. The CDR3 is CASSLFGQGNQPQHF. In DNA, the CDR3 is TGTGCCAGTAGTTTATTCGGCCAGGGCAATCAGCCCCAGCATTTT.